The 5 T cell receptor beta chains in this list originate from one sample, sequenced in a study of OX40 agonist ivuxolimab in advanced cancers. Libraries were prepared by immunoSEQ multiplex PCR; TCRdb keeps only in-frame clonotypes and omits some of them. The sample yields approximately 90,000 clones, about 85% seen once. Sequences were derived from CD4+ or CD8+ T cells sorted from blood, sampled in a trial of the OX40 agonist ivuxolimab. All receptors derive from an adult with an advanced solid tumor such as melanoma, head and neck, liver or kidney cancer.

This sequence joins TRBV27 and TRBJ2-5; 8 positions match TRBD2. Gene TRBJ2-7 matches the end of the DNA better, so the J call may be wrong. This CDR3 is 15 amino acids long. CDR1 and CDR2 from the germline V gene are MNHEY and SMNVEV (reference sequence). CDR3 amino acids: CASSFVAGGPYEQYF. The DNA for the CDR3 is TGTGCCAGCAGTTTCGTGGCGGGAGGCCCCTACGAGCAGTACTTC.

The gene calls are TRBV15 and TRBJ2-7; perhaps TRBD1 as D (6 bases). Trimming removed 4 bases at V and 7 bases at J, with 8 bases between. The CDR3 is 11 amino acids. Germline values: CDR1 LNHNV, CDR2 YYDKDF (reference sequence). The CDR3 region is CATSMGAEQYF. The DNA for the CDR3 is TGTGCCACCAGCATGGGGGCAGAGCAGTACTTC. Drawing the rest from reference TRBV15 and TRBJ2-7, the complete variable domain is DAMVIQNPRYQVTQFGKPVTLSCSQTLNHNVMYWYQQKSSQAPKLLFHYYDKDFNNEADTPDNFQSRRPNTSFCFLDIRSPGLGDTAMYLCATSMGAEQYFGPGTRLTVT.

The rearrangement joins TRBV28 to TRBJ2-5; TRBD1 or TRBD2 may be the D gene (5 bases each). V lost 8 bases, J lost 2 bases, and 9 bases lay in between. The V gene's germline CDR1 is MDHEN and CDR2 SYDVKM. The CDR3 is 12 residues long. CDR3 DNA sequence: TGTGCCAGCGGGACCGAGCAAGAGACCCAGTACTTC. Its translation: CASGTEQETQYF.

The sample holds a few counts of this clone. The genes are TRBV19 and TRBJ2-3, with D maybe TRBD1 (6 bases). Trimming shortened V by 5 bases and J by 10 bases, and 19 bases separated the two germline ends. Per the germline V gene, CDR1 is LNHDA and CDR2 is SQIVND (reference sequence). The CDR3 has 14 amino acids. DNA of the CDR3: TGTGCCAGTAGTCCCCGCCTAGGGGGACGGGCGCAGTATTTT. This codes for CASSPRLGGRAQYF.

The chain uses TRBV7-2 and TRBJ2-5; TRBD1 agrees at 10 bases. Losses at the gene ends were 3 bases for V and 5 bases for J; bases not matched to a gene: 3. The CDR3 length is 14 residues. CDR1 is SGHTA, CDR2 FQGNSA, per germline. The CDR3 spells CASSFDRGRETQYF. The CDR3 DNA sequence: TGTGCCAGCAGCTTTGACAGGGGGCGTGAGACCCAGTACTTC.